This T cell receptor (beta chain) was obtained from a study of T cell responses to AZD1222 COVID-19 vaccine. Findings and limits, study-wide: No repertoire was sampled before or during the peak T cell response, only after it.

V lost 4 bases and J lost 5; bases outside the gene matches: 7. The germline gives CDR1 GTSNPN, CDR2 SVGIG (reference sequence). This CDR3 has 14 amino acids. Repertoires were generated with immunoSEQ multiplex PCR, while TCRdb's copy carries only in-frame clones and drops some. This listing includes over 140,000 clones. Worth noting for this clone: Its antigen is unknown.

This receptor was obtained from an adult in good health. This chain joins TRBV30 and TRBJ2-2, with 7 bases fitting TRBD1. The sequencing sample was made of peripheral blood. The CDR3 loop reads CAWTQGLETGELFF. CDR3 coding DNA: TGTGCCTGGACACAGGGGTTAGAGACCGGGGAGCTGTTTTTT. The full variable domain, in which reference TRBV30 and TRBJ2-2 provide the parts outside the CDR3, is SQTIHQWPATLVQPVGSPLSLECTVEGTSNPNLYWYRQAAGRGLQLLFYSVGIGQISSEVPQNLSASRPQDRQFILSSKKLLLSDSGFYLCAWTQGLETGELFFGEGSRLTVL.